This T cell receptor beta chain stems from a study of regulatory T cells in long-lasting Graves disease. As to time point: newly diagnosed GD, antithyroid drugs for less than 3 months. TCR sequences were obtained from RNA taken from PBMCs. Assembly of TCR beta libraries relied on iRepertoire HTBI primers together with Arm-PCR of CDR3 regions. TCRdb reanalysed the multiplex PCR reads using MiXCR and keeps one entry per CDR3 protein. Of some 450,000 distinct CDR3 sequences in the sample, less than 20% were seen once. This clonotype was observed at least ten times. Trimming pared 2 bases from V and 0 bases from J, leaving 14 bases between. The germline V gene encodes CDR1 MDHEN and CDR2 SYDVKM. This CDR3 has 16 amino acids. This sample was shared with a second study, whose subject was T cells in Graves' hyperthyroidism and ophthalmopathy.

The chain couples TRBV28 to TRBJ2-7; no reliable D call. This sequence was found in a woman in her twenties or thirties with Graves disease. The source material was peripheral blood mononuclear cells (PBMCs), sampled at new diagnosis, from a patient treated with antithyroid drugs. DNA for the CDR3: TGTGCCAGCAGTTTAACCCCTGGCATGGGCTCCTACGAGCAGTACTTC. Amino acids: CASSLTPGMGSYEQYF. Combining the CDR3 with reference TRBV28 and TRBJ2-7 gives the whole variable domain DVKVTQSSRYLVKRTGEKVFLECVQDMDHENMFWYRQDPGLGLRLIYFSYDVKMKEKGDIPEGYSVSREKKERFSLILESASTNQTSMYLCASSLTPGMGSYEQYFGPGTRLTVT.